This T cell receptor (beta chain) was profiled in a study of early T cells in non-severe SARS-CoV-2 infection. The CDR3 consists of 17 residues. Germline V lookup: CDR1 MNHEY, CDR2 SVGAGI. Trimming cost V 3 bases and J 2 bases, with 17 bases left between them. TCRdb reanalysed the 5' RACE reads using MiXCR and keeps one entry per CDR3 protein. The sample contains tens of thousands of distinct CDR3 sequences, about 4.7% of which appear only once. This clonotype was counted many times. The sample consisted of whole blood. This TCR came from an adult who was a healthcare worker with PCR-confirmed SARS-CoV-2 infection or an uninfected control (not recorded which). The chain recombines TRBV6-5 with TRBJ2-1; D assignment may be TRBD1 or TRBD2 (6 bases each). CDR3: CASSYLSGGDAYNEQFF. The CDR3 nucleotides read TGTGCCAGCAGTTATCTTTCCGGGGGCGATGCCTACAATGAGCAGTTCTTC.